The clone carrying this TCR beta chain appeared a few times. Its target is not known. This entry is derived from a study of cytomegalovirus exposure and HLA in healthy donors. Study as a whole: An earlier analysis identified 120 million or so unique TCR beta sequences in some 170 million T cells.

Overall study findings and caveats: Later analysis suggested links between common viral pathogens and several top significant clusters.

The donors gave bone marrow, and they were healthy. V gave up 4 bases and J gave up 4 bases, with 16 bases separating them. The CDR3 is 16 residues long. The germline gives CDR1 MNHEY, CDR2 SVGAGI. The PCR made use of 60 Vbeta and 13 Jbeta primers. Assay used: immunoSEQ multiplex PCR; TCRdb lists only in-frame clones, some missing. This table holds 120,000 or so clones, about 80% found once. The chain combines TRBV6-5 with TRBJ1-4; D perhaps matches TRBD1 (5 bases). This TCR came from a man under 40 in good health and CMV-seronegative. Sequenced sample: PBMCs. This CDR3 is CASSSLDSRFNEKLFF. For the CDR3, the DNA is TGTGCCAGCAGTTCCCTCGACAGTCGCTTTAATGAAAAACTGTTTTTT.